The 9 T cell receptor beta chains listed next were all sequenced from one sample in a study of blood T cell repertoires in COVID-19. Some clones are missing from TCRdb's copy, which holds only in-frame ones; the method was immunoSEQ multiplex PCR. Among roughly 190,000 clones listed, more than 75% were seen once. Sequenced: PBMCs or T cells enriched from blood (not recorded which). The receptor set was obtained from a woman aged 45-60 years with acute COVID-19.

The chain joins TRBV7-2 to TRBJ1-1; D not certain. Trimming left V 0 bases short and J 3 bases short, with 8 bases between. This CDR3 region has 14 residues. Germline CDR1 is SGHTA and CDR2 is FQGNSA. DNA for the CDR3: TGTGCCAGCAGCTTAGCGCGGGGTTACACTGAAGCTTTCTTT. It yields the protein CASSLARGYTEAFF.

The gene calls are TRBV30 and TRBJ1-2; TRBD1 matches 8 bases. The germline V gene has CDR1 GTSNPN and CDR2 SVGIG (reference sequence). The length of the CDR3 is 13 residues. V lost 2 bases and J lost 8; bases outside the gene matches: 7. This CDR3 is CAWSLQGVGGYTF. CDR3 in DNA: TGTGCCTGGAGTTTACAGGGGGTTGGGGGCTACACCTTC.

V is TRBV19 and J is TRBJ1-5; D is possibly TRBD1 (5 bases). CDR1 and CDR2 from the germline V gene are LNHDA and SQIVND (reference sequence). Between the trimmed V and J ends, which lost 1 base and 4 bases, there was a span of 20 bases. CDR3 length equals 18 residues. The CDR3 DNA is TGTGCCAGTAGTATAGCGAAAATTCAGGGACTACTTAATCAGCCCCAGCATTTT. Translation gives CASSIAKIQGLLNQPQHF.

This clone was recorded a few times. The rearrangement uses TRBV7-9 and TRBJ1-3, with no clear D. Germline CDR1 is SEHNR and CDR2 is FQNEAQ (reference sequence). V shed 4 bases and J shed 0 bases, with 7 bases lying between them. CDR3 length: 14 residues. The chain's CDR3 is CASSWENSGNTIYF. The CDR3 nucleotides read TGTGCCAGCAGCTGGGAGAACTCTGGAAACACCATATATTTT.

The CDR3 here is CASSRDRRDQPQHF. DNA for the CDR3: TGTGCCAGCTCACGTGACAGGCGGGATCAGCCCCAGCATTTT. The chain has TRBV18 and TRBJ1-5, with TRBD1 as a possible D gene (6 bases). The V gene lost 4 bases and the J gene lost 5 bases, with 12 bases spanning the gap. The V gene's germline CDR1 is KGHSH and CDR2 LQKENI. The CDR3 loop spans 14 amino acids.

The chain couples TRBV6-2 or TRBV6-3 to TRBJ2-7; 7 bases line up with TRBD1. V dropped 5 bases and J dropped 0; count of bases not matched to a gene: 10. The germline CDR1 and CDR2 sequences are MNHEY and SVGEGT. The CDR3 has 16 amino acids. CDR3 DNA sequence: TGTGCCAGCAGTCCCCACAGGGGCGCCAGCTCCTACGAGCAGTACGTC. Protein sequence: CASSPHRGASSYEQYV.

The rearrangement links TRBV30 to TRBJ2-3; D perhaps matches TRBD1 (7 bases). The CDR3 is 16 residues long. Germline V gene sequence: CDR1 GTSNPN, CDR2 SVGIG (reference sequence). V lost 1 base to trimming and J lost 6 bases, with 20 bases between them. The CDR3 DNA sequence: TGTGCCTGGAGTGATAAAGGGGGCGCGGGATGGGATACGCAGTATTTT. It specifies CAWSDKGGAGWDTQYF.

The V and J genes are TRBV5-1 and TRBJ1-2; TRBD1 aligns across 9 bases. Trimming took 0 bases from V and 4 from J; bases not matched to a gene: 10. From germline, CDR1 is SGHRS and CDR2 YFSETQ. CDR3 length equals 17 residues. CDR3 sequence reads: CASSLVPPPGQGYGYTF. For the CDR3, the DNA is TGCGCCAGCAGCTTGGTCCCCCCCCCGGGACAGGGCTATGGCTACACCTTC.

The chain carries TRBV7-8 and TRBJ1-1; D call uncertain. CDR3 size: 14 residues. The ends were cut back, 7 bases at V and 1 base at J, with 13 bases in the middle. Germline loops: CDR1 SGHVS, CDR2 FQNEAQ. CDR3 sequence: CASTTDVSNTEAFF. In DNA, the CDR3 is TGTGCCAGCACCACAGACGTTTCGAACACTGAAGCTTTCTTT.